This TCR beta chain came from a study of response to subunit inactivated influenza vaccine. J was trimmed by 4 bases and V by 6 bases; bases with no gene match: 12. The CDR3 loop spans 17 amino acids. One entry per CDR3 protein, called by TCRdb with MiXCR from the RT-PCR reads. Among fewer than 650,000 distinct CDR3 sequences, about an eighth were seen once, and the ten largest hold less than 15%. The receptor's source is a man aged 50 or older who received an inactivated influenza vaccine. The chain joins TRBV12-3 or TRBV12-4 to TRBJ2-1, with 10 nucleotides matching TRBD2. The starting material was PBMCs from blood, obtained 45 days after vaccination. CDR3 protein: CASSGIGAGGLYNEQFF. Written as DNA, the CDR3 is TGTGCCAGCAGCGGGATAGGAGCGGGGGGGTTATACAATGAGCAGTTCTTC.